Shown below are 32 T cell receptor beta chains from a single sample sequenced in a study of blood T cell repertoires in COVID-19. The assay was immunoSEQ multiplex PCR, and TCRdb's table has in-frame clones only and misses some. The top ten hold 6.5% to 9% of the sample, which has fewer than 250,000 clones, around 80% seen once. Specimen: PBMCs or T cells enriched from blood (not recorded which). These receptors all come from a woman aged 35 to 49 with acute COVID-19.

This chain uses TRBV15 with TRBJ1-1; no clear D gene. The V and J ends lost 0 bases and 7 bases respectively, with 6 bases between them. Germline-derived CDR1 and CDR2 are LNHNV and YYDKDF (reference sequence). The CDR3 has 12 amino acids. The CDR3 here is CATSRDAGEAFF. The CDR3 DNA follows: TGTGCCACCAGCAGAGATGCGGGTGAAGCTTTCTTT.

The rearrangement joins TRBV7-2 to TRBJ2-5; weak D call: TRBD1 (5 bases). V lost 10 bases, J lost 3 bases, and 9 bases lay in between. The germline V gene encodes CDR1 SGHTA and CDR2 FQGNSA. This CDR3 has 11 amino acids. CDR3 sequence reads: CATAREETQYF. Here the CDR3 DNA reads TGTGCCACGGCCAGGGAAGAGACCCAGTACTTC.

The chain couples TRBV5-4 to TRBJ2-5, with TRBD1 identical over 10 bases. The CDR3 totals 14 residues. Germline loops: CDR1 SGHNT, CDR2 YYREEE (reference sequence). The junction had 8 bases not matched to a gene; V was cut back by 5 bases and J by 7 bases. The CDR3 is CASRPGTGAGTQYF. The CDR3 bases are TGTGCCAGCAGACCCGGGACAGGGGCGGGGACCCAGTACTTC.

About this clone itself: The same CDR3 arises from other DNA sequences in this sample as well. V and J are TRBV5-1 and TRBJ1-2, with 8 positions matching TRBD1. The CDR3 totals 15 residues. V trimming: 0 bases; J trimming: 8 bases; junction bases outside the gene matches: 9. Germline lookup yields CDR1 SGHRS and CDR2 YFSETQ. CDR3 nucleotides: TGCGCCAGCAGCTTGGCGGGGCAGGGGGCTGGAGGCTACACCTTC. Its translation: CASSLAGQGAGGYTF.

The rearrangement links TRBV5-4 to TRBJ1-3, with 9 bases identical to TRBD1. Unmatched junction bases numbered 4, after V lost 4 bases and J lost 5 bases. The CDR3 is made up of 14 amino acids. Germline values: CDR1 SGHNT, CDR2 YYREEE (reference sequence). Here the CDR3 reads CASSVGQGRNTIYF. The DNA of the CDR3 is TGTGCCAGCAGCGTGGGACAGGGAAGAAACACCATATATTTT.

This clone has more than one count but fewer than ten. This chain connects TRBV28 to TRBJ2-5; D may be TRBD2 (6 bases). The CDR3 is 13 amino acids. The V end lost 8 bases, the J end lost 4 bases, and 14 bases lay between the germline ends. Germline CDR1 and CDR2: MDHEN and SYDVKM. CDR3 protein: CASGGRSGETQYF. In DNA form, the CDR3 reads TGTGCCAGCGGAGGGAGATCGGGAGAGACCCAGTACTTC.

There are a few counts of this clone. V usage is TRBV28 and J usage is TRBJ1-4; 7 bases fit TRBD1. The trim removed 5 bases at V and 13 bases at J, leaving 7 bases unmatched. The germline CDR1 and CDR2 sequences are MDHEN and SYDVKM. This CDR3 is 12 amino acids long. The CDR3 region is CASSQQGWALFF. CDR3 coding DNA: TGTGCCAGCAGTCAACAGGGGTGGGCACTGTTTTTT.

V and J are TRBV24-1 and TRBJ2-5; 11 nucleotides match TRBD2. CDR1 and CDR2 (germline): KGHDR, SFDVKD. Trimming at V came to 6 bases and at J to 2 bases, leaving 10 bases not matched to a gene. The CDR3 runs 17 residues. CDR3 residues: CATSRPGLAGGQETQYF. In nucleotides, the CDR3 is TGTGCCACCAGTCGGCCCGGGCTAGCGGGGGGTCAAGAGACCCAGTACTTC.

This clone has only one observation. The V gene is TRBV7-9, the J gene TRBJ1-4; 9 bases map to TRBD1. V shed 5 bases and J 4 bases; nucleotides not matched to a gene: 5. The V gene's germline CDR1 is SEHNR and CDR2 FQNEAQ (reference sequence). This CDR3 region has 15 residues. The CDR3 nucleotides read TGTGCCAGCAGCACCGGGACAGGGATTAATGAAAAACTGTTTTTT. Protein: CASSTGTGINEKLFF.

The genes are TRBV4-3 and TRBJ1-4; D is uncertain. Trimming took off 0 bases at V and 8 bases at J, with 13 bases between the two ends. Germline CDR1 reads LGHNA; CDR2 reads YSLEER. The CDR3 has 15 residues. This CDR3 is CASSQDSEASEKLFF. Written as DNA, the CDR3 is TGCGCCAGCAGCCAAGATAGCGAGGCATCGGAAAAACTGTTTTTT.

The CDR3 protein is CAWARQLNTEAFF. The CDR3 DNA sequence: TGTGCCTGGGCACGACAGCTGAACACTGAAGCTTTCTTT. The chain links TRBV30 to TRBJ1-1; a possible D gene is TRBD1 (5 bases). CDR1 and CDR2 from the germline V gene are GTSNPN and SVGIG (reference sequence). The CDR3 has 13 residues. V gave up 5 bases and J gave up 0 bases, with 10 bases separating them.

The V call is TRBV7-2, the J call TRBJ1-1; a possible D gene is TRBD1 (6 bases). Germline V gene lookup returns CDR1 SGHTA and CDR2 FQGNSA. The CDR3 contains 15 residues. V lost 5 bases and J 2 bases, leaving 15 bases between the germline ends. CDR3 bases: TGTGCCAGCAGCGTAAGCCTAGGGGGAAACACTGAAGCTTTCTTT. Translating it yields CASSVSLGGNTEAFF.

V is TRBV11-2 and J is TRBJ2-5; 9 nucleotides align to TRBD2. The germline V gene encodes CDR1 SGHAT and CDR2 FQNNGV. J lost 5 bases, V lost 3 bases, and 7 bases had no gene match. The CDR3 has 15 amino acids. DNA of the CDR3: TGTGCCAGCAGCTTCCGCGGGGGGGCCGCGGAGACCCAGTACTTC. Its translation is CASSFRGGAAETQYF.

The rearrangement uses TRBV29-1 and TRBJ2-2; D ambiguous. V lost 4 bases and J 5 bases, leaving 11 bases between the germline ends. The germline V gene has CDR1 SQVTM and CDR2 ANQGSEA. The CDR3 has 13 amino acids. CDR3 loop: CSVARHGTGELFF. In DNA form, the CDR3 reads TGCAGCGTTGCCCGGCACGGGACCGGGGAGCTGTTTTTT.

The V call is TRBV18, the J call TRBJ2-7, with D hard to call. The V and J ends lost 2 bases and 5 bases respectively, with 7 bases between them. Looked up from germline, CDR1 is KGHSH and CDR2 is LQKENI. The CDR3 covers 12 residues. The CDR3 loop reads CASSPMTNEQYF. CDR3 nucleotide sequence: TGTGCCAGCTCACCAATGACAAACGAGCAGTACTTC. The variable domain in full, completed from reference TRBV18 and TRBJ2-7, reads NAGVMQNPRHLVRRRGQEARLRCSPMKGHSHVYWYRQLPEEGLKFMVYLQKENIIDESGMPKERFSAEFPKEGPSILRIQQVVRGDSAAYFCASSPMTNEQYFGPGTRLTVT.

This chain joins TRBV3-1 (or the pseudogene TRBV3-2) and TRBJ1-1; 7 bases line up with TRBD1. The CDR3 covers 14 residues. The trim removed 2 bases at V and 2 bases at J, leaving 2 bases unmatched. In germline, CDR1 is LGHDT, CDR2 YNNKEL (reference sequence). The CDR3 DNA reads as TGTGCCAGCAGCCAAAGGACAGGTAACACTGAAGCTTTCTTT. This encodes CASSQRTGNTEAFF.

In this sample, this clone turned up a few times. The gene calls are TRBV28 and TRBJ2-7, with 9 bases fitting TRBD2. Losses at the gene ends were 7 bases for V and 3 bases for J; bases not matched to a gene: 7. CDR1 is MDHEN and CDR2 is SYDVKM in the germline V gene. The CDR3 is 14 amino acids. The CDR3 loop reads CASTPGTSIYEQYF. The CDR3 DNA follows: TGTGCCAGCACCCCCGGGACTAGCATCTACGAGCAGTACTTC.

This clone has a handful of counts. The chain is built from TRBV12-3 or TRBV12-4 and TRBJ1-1; no firm D call. This CDR3 contains 12 residues. V was pared by 6 bases and J by 9 bases, with 14 bases between. CDR3 sequence reads: CASSPRFTQAFF. CDR3 nucleotide sequence: TGTGCCAGCAGCCCCAGGTTTACTCAAGCTTTCTTT.

This sequence joins TRBV18 and TRBJ1-2, with 8 bases aligning to TRBD1. The CDR3 contains 15 residues. CDR1 and CDR2 (germline): KGHSH, LQKENI. V was clipped by 4 bases and J by 6 bases; unmatched bases: 10. As DNA, the CDR3 is TGTGCCAGCTCACAGACAGGGGAGGCGGTAGATGGCTACACCTTC. Translating it yields CASSQTGEAVDGYTF. The whole variable domain, remainder taken from reference TRBV18 and TRBJ1-2, is NAGVMQNPRHLVRRRGQEARLRCSPMKGHSHVYWYRQLPEEGLKFMVYLQKENIIDESGMPKERFSAEFPKEGPSILRIQQVVRGDSAAYFCASSQTGEAVDGYTFGSGTRLTVV.

V gene TRBV7-2 combines with J gene TRBJ2-7; perhaps TRBD1 as D (6 bases). Germline-derived CDR1 and CDR2 are SGHTA and FQGNSA. Between the trimmed V and J ends, which lost 4 bases and 5 bases, there was a span of 15 bases. CDR3 size: 14 residues. The CDR3 DNA is TGTGCCAGCAGCTCCAGGACAGAGGTTGACGAGCAGTACTTC. Translated: CASSSRTEVDEQYF.

The V gene is TRBV6-6, the J gene TRBJ2-2; the match to TRBD1 covers 9 bases. J gave up 2 bases and V 8 bases, and 6 bases lay outside the gene matches. Germline V gives CDR1 MNHNY, CDR2 SVGAGI (reference sequence). The CDR3 contains 15 residues. CDR3 protein: CASAYRGRNTGELFF. The CDR3 coding sequence is TGTGCCAGCGCTTACAGGGGGCGAAACACCGGGGAGCTGTTTTTT.

The chain recombines TRBV7-8 with TRBJ1-2; the D gene is possibly TRBD1 (5 bases). The germline V gene encodes CDR1 SGHVS and CDR2 FQNEAQ. V shed 0 bases and J shed 2 bases, with 13 bases lying between them. The CDR3 contains 16 residues. This chain's CDR3 is CASSLARTLINYGYTF. Written as DNA, the CDR3 is TGTGCCAGCAGCTTAGCGAGGACACTGATCAACTATGGCTACACCTTC. The full variable domain, in which reference TRBV7-8 and TRBJ1-2 provide the parts outside the CDR3, is GAGVSQSPRYKVAKRGQDVALRCDPISGHVSLFWYQQALGQGPEFLTYFQNEAQLDKSGLPSDRFFAERPEGSVSTLKIQRTQQEDSAVYLCASSLARTLINYGYTFGSGTRLTVV.

In this sample, this clone turned up a few times. The rearrangement uses TRBV24-1 and TRBJ2-7, with 14 bases that match TRBD2. J gave up 7 bases and V 2 bases, and 6 bases lay outside the gene matches. The CDR3 has 16 residues. Germline V lookup: CDR1 KGHDR, CDR2 SFDVKD. DNA for the CDR3: TGTGCCACCAGTGATTCACGACTAGCGGGAGGGCATGAGCAGTACTTC. Its protein product is CATSDSRLAGGHEQYF.

This clone was seen a handful of times. The genes are TRBV19 and TRBJ1-1, with a possible D match to TRBD1 (6 bases). V lost 5 bases, J lost 1 base, and 11 bases lay in between. Germline V gives CDR1 LNHDA, CDR2 SQIVND (reference sequence). The CDR3 is 14 residues long. CDR3 region: CASSDGGPNTEAFF. CDR3 in DNA: TGTGCCAGTAGTGATGGGGGCCCGAACACTGAAGCTTTCTTT. Full variable domain (missing parts from reference TRBV19 and TRBJ1-1): DGGITQSPKYLFRKEGQNVTLSCEQNLNHDAMYWYRQDPGQGLRLIYYSQIVNDFQKGDIAEGYSVSREKKESFPLTVTSAQKNPTAFYLCASSDGGPNTEAFFGQGTRLTVV.

The V call is TRBV19, the J call TRBJ1-5; D is undetermined. Trimming cost V 3 bases and J 7 bases, with 16 bases left between them. The CDR3 loop spans 15 amino acids. CDR1 and CDR2 (germline): LNHDA, SQIVND (reference sequence). CDR3 DNA sequence: TGTGCCAGTAGTATTGAGGCAGCACGGAACCAGCCCCAGCATTTT. Amino acids: CASSIEAARNQPQHF.

Only a few counts were recorded for this clone. The chain employs TRBV19 and TRBJ1-1; D is uncertain. V was cut by 8 bases and J by 0 bases, with 19 bases left in between. The CDR3 loop spans 16 amino acids. Germline lookup yields CDR1 LNHDA and CDR2 SQIVND (reference sequence). CDR3 DNA: TGTGCCAGTGGACCGAGGGCCGCGTCCTTGAACACTGAAGCTTTCTTT. This translates into CASGPRAASLNTEAFF.

This chain connects TRBV19 to TRBJ2-4; maybe TRBD2 (6 bases). Germline V lookup: CDR1 LNHDA, CDR2 SQIVND (reference sequence). V shed 3 bases and J shed 0 bases, with 15 bases lying between them. The length of the CDR3 is 17 residues. The CDR3 bases are TGTGCCAGTAGTATGTCGGTAGCGGAGAGAGCCAAAAACATTCAGTACTTC. It translates to CASSMSVAERAKNIQYF.

The genes are TRBV27 and TRBJ2-3; TRBD2 might be the D (7 bases). Between the trimmed V and J ends, which lost 6 bases and 1 base, there was a span of 14 bases. The CDR3 extends over 15 amino acids. Germline CDR1 and CDR2: MNHEY and SMNVEV (reference sequence). The CDR3 DNA reads as TGTGCCAGCAGAAGGGAGGGGGGAGGCACAGATACGCAGTATTTT. It codes for CASRREGGGTDTQYF.

The V call is TRBV28, the J call TRBJ1-5, with D perhaps TRBD1 (5 bases). The germline V and J ends were trimmed by 7 bases and 5 bases, with 15 bases remaining between them. Germline lookup yields CDR1 MDHEN and CDR2 SYDVKM. The CDR3 sequence is 14 residues long. This chain's CDR3 is CASTVSGYDQPQHF. Here the CDR3 DNA reads TGTGCCAGCACGGTTTCAGGGTACGATCAGCCCCAGCATTTT.

The chain employs TRBV5-6 and TRBJ1-6; the D gene is possibly TRBD1 (6 bases). This CDR3 is 16 amino acids long. The germline V gene encodes CDR1 SGHDT and CDR2 YYEEEE. The V end lost 3 bases, the J end lost 0 bases, and 10 bases lay between the germline ends. The CDR3 coding sequence is TGTGCCAGCAGCTGGAGGGGGGGCTCCTATAATTCACCCCTCCACTTT. Its translation: CASSWRGGSYNSPLHF.

In this sample, this clone turned up many times. This chain links TRBV15 with TRBJ1-6; perhaps TRBD1 as D (5 bases). V was shortened by 3 bases and J by 5 bases, with 17 bases between the two germline ends. The CDR3 consists of 17 residues. Germline CDR1 reads LNHNV; CDR2 reads YYDKDF (reference sequence). The CDR3 DNA follows: TGTGCCACCAGCAGGGCCGCGGGAGGGGCCAATAATTCACCCCTCCACTTT. Protein product: CATSRAAGGANNSPLHF. Full variable domain (missing parts from reference TRBV15 and TRBJ1-6): DAMVIQNPRYQVTQFGKPVTLSCSQTLNHNVMYWYQQKSSQAPKLLFHYYDKDFNNEADTPDNFQSRRPNTSFCFLDIRSPGLGDTAMYLCATSRAAGGANNSPLHFGNGTRLTVT.

The chain recombines TRBV28 with TRBJ1-4, with TRBD1 identical over 8 bases. This CDR3 is 14 amino acids long. Trimming cost V 6 bases and J 8 bases; bases outside gene matches: 8. Germline CDR1 is MDHEN and CDR2 is SYDVKM. CDR3 sequence reads: CASRPQGVGEKLFF. The CDR3 DNA is TGTGCCAGCAGACCACAGGGGGTGGGGGAAAAACTGTTTTTT.